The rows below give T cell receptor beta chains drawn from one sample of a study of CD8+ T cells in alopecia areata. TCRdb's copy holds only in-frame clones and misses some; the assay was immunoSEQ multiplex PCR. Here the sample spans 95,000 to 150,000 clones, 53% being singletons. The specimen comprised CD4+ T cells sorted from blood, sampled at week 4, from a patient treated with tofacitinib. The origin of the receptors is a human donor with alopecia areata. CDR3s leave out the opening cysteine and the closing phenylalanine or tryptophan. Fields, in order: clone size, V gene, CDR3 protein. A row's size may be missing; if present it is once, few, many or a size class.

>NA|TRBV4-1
ASSQVGPAGELF
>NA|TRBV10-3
AISERDSGNTEAF
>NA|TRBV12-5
ASGQVGTEAF
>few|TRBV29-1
SVALENTEAF
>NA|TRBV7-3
ASSAVGTGANVLT
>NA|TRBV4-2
ASSQGAGAAGELF
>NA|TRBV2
ASSKRGTEAF
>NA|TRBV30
AWSAGQVNQPQH
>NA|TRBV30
AWTAGGSYT
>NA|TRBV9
ASSVSRESPLH
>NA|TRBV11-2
ASSSTRGRSYNEQF
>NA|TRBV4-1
ASSPGLAGDEQY
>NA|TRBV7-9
ASRSREQGTQY
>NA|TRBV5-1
ASSLEGLSPEAF
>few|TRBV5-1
ASKPGDRGNQPQH
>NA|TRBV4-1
ASSQPGQGREKLF
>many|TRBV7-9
ASSSPTSSGNTIY
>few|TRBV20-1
SAENNEQF
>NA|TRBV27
ASSPQRSSGANVLT
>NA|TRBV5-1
ASSFSGLGGDTQY
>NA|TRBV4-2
ASSQVGGAMNTEAF
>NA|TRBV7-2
ASSLVVQNEQY
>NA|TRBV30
AWSVQGYNEALITGELF
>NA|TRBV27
ASSLNGRAKNIQY
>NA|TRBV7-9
ASSKGGNTEAF
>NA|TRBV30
AWSGWSGGNTIY
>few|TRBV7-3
ASSLGQGPTYEQY
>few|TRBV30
AWTRGRDNEKLF
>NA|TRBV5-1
ASSLWTSGSTDTQY
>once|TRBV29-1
SVGSARATGELF
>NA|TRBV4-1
ASSQVPSGTAYEQY
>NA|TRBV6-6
ASSYSTSSYEQY
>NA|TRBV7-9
ASSVPGPATEAF
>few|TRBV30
AWKAGHFLYEQY
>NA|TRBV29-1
SVLDSGSTDTQY
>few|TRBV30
AWSREGGQPQH
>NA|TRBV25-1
ASSAPGLRGTDTQY
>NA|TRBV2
ASGILYEQY
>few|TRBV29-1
SVVGTSGGSSYEQY
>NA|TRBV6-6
ASSNNRSPLH
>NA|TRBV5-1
ASSPDSQETQY
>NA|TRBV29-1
SVLGTYTGELF